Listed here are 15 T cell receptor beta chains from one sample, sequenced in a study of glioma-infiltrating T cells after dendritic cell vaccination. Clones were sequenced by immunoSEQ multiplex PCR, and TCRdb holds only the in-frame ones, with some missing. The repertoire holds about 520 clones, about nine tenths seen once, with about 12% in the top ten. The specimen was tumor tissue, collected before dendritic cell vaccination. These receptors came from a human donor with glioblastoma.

CDR3 coding DNA: TGCAGCGTTGCAGGGGGCAACTATGGCTACACCTTC. Protein product: CSVAGGNYGYTF. The chain uses TRBV29-1 and TRBJ1-2, with 8 bases lining up with TRBD1. From germline, CDR1 is SQVTM and CDR2 ANQGSEA. CDR3 length: 12 residues. V lost 4 bases to trimming and J lost 2 bases; unmatched junction nucleotides: 0. Combining the CDR3 with reference TRBV29-1 and TRBJ1-2 gives the whole variable domain SAVISQKPSRDICQRGTSLTIQCQVDSQVTMMFWYRQQPGQSLTLIATANQGSEATYESGFVIDKFPISRPNLTFSTLTVSNMSPEDSSIYLCSVAGGNYGYTFGSGTRLTVV.

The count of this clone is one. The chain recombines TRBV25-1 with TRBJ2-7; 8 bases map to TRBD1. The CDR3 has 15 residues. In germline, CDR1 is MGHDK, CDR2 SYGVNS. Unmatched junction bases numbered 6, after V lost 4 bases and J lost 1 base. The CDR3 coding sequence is TGTGCCAGCAGTGCATTTCGGACAGGGTCCTACGAGCAGTACTTC. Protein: CASSAFRTGSYEQYF.

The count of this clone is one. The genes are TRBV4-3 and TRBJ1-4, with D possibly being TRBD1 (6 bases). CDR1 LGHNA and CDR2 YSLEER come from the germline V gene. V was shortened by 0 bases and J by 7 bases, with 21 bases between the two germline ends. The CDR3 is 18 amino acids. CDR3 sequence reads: CASSQDISRGGVSEKLFF. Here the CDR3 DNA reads TGCGCCAGCAGCCAAGATATATCCCGAGGGGGGGTTAGTGAAAAACTGTTTTTT.

CDR3 DNA sequence: TGTGCCATCACCCCAGGGCCACACACTGAAGCTTTCTTT. Encoded protein: CAITPGPHTEAFF. The rearrangement links TRBV10-3 to TRBJ1-1; D might be TRBD1 (5 bases). The germline V and J ends were trimmed by 7 bases and 3 bases, with 12 bases remaining between them. Germline V lookup: CDR1 ENHRY, CDR2 SYGVKD. The CDR3 has 13 amino acids.

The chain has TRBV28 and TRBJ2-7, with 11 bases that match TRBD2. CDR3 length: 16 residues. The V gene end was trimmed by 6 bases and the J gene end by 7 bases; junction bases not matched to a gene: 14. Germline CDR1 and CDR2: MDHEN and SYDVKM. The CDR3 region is CASRRDSGRGRGEQYF. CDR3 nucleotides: TGTGCCAGCAGACGAGATAGCGGGAGGGGGCGAGGGGAGCAGTACTTC.

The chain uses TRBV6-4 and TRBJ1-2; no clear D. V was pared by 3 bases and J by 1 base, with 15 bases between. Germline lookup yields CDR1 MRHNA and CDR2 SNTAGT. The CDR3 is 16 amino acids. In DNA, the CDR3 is TGTGCCAGCAGTGAGACCCCCCAGGCCTTTAACTATGGCTACACCTTC. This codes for CASSETPQAFNYGYTF.

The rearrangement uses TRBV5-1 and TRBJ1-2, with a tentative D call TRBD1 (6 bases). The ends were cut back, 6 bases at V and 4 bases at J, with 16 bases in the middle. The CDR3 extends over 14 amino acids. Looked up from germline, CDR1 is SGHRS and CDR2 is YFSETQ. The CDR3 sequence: CASNHGSGAYGYTF. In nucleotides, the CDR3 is TGCGCCAGCAACCACGGATCAGGGGCCTATGGCTACACCTTC.

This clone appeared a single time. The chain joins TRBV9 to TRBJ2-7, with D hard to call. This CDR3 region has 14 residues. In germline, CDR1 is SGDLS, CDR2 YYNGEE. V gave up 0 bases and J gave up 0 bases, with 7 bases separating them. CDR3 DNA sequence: TGTGCCAGCAGCGTAGCGGCAGGCTCCTACGAGCAGTACTTC. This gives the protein CASSVAAGSYEQYF.

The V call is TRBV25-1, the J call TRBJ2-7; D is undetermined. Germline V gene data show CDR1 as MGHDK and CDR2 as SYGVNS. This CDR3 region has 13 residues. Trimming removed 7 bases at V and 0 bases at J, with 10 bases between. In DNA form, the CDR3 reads TGTGCCAGCATGAGGCAAGCCTCCTACGAGCAGTACTTC. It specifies CASMRQASYEQYF.

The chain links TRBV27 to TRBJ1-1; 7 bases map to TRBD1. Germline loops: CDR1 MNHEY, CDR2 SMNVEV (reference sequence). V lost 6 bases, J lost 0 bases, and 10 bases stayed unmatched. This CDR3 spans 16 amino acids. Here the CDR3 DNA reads TGTGCCAGCAGCCGCGGGACAGCTTCCTTGAACACTGAAGCTTTCTTT. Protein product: CASSRGTASLNTEAFF.

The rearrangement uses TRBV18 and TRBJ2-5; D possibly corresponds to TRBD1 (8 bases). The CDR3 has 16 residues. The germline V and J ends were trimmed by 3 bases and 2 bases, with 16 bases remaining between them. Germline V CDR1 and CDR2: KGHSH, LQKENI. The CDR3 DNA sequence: TGTGCCAGCTCACCTCGACAGGGGAGGGCTCAAGAGACCCAGTACTTC. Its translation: CASSPRQGRAQETQYF. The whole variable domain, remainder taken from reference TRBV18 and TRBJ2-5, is NAGVMQNPRHLVRRRGQEARLRCSPMKGHSHVYWYRQLPEEGLKFMVYLQKENIIDESGMPKERFSAEFPKEGPSILRIQQVVRGDSAAYFCASSPRQGRAQETQYFGPGTRLLVL.

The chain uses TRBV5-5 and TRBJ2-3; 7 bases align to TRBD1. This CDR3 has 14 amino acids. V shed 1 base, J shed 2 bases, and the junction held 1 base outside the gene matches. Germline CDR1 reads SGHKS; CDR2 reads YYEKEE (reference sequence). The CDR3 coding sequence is TGTGCCAGCAGCTTGACAGGGGTCACAGATACGCAGTATTTT. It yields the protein CASSLTGVTDTQYF.

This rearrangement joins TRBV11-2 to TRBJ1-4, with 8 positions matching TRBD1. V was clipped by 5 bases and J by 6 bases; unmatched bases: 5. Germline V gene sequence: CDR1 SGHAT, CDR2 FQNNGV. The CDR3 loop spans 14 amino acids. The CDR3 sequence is CASSRTGMDEKLFF. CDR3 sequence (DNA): TGTGCCAGCAGCAGGACAGGGATGGATGAAAAACTGTTTTTT. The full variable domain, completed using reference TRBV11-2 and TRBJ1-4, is EAGVAQSPRYKIIEKRQSVAFWCNPISGHATLYWYQQILGQGPKLLIQFQNNGVVDDSQLPKDRFSAERLKGVDSTLKIQPAKLEDSAVYLCASSRTGMDEKLFFGSGTQLSVL.

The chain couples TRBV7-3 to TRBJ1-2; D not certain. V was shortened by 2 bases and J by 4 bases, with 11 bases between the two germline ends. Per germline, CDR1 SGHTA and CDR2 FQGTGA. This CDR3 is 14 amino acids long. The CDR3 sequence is CASSLAGGPYGYTF. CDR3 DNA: TGTGCCAGCAGCTTAGCGGGCGGGCCCTATGGCTACACCTTC.

The CDR3 loop reads CASSFEQGGSYEQYF. The CDR3 coding sequence is TGTGCCAGTAGTTTCGAGCAGGGCGGTTCCTACGAGCAGTACTTC. The V call is TRBV19, the J call TRBJ2-7; maybe TRBD1 (5 bases). The CDR3 runs 15 residues. The germline CDR1 and CDR2 sequences are LNHDA and SQIVND (reference sequence). Trimming removed 5 bases from V and 1 base from J, with 15 bases in between.